The 18 T cell receptor beta chains below all came from one sample that was sequenced in a study of STAT5B mutations in CD4+ large granular lymphocyte leukemia. Some clones are missing from TCRdb's copy, which holds only in-frame ones; the method was immunoSEQ multiplex PCR. The table has roughly 24,000 clones, about three quarters seen once. Specimen: CD4+ T cells from blood buffy coats. Every receptor here comes from a human donor in good health.

The chain employs TRBV14 and TRBJ1-1; D remains unclear. The CDR3 is made up of 13 amino acids. Trimming removed 3 bases from V and 1 base from J, with 6 bases in between. Germline loops: CDR1 SGHDN, CDR2 FVKESK. The CDR3 nucleotides read TGTGCCAGCAGCCAGTTCAGGAACACTGAAGCTTTCTTT. The encoded protein is CASSQFRNTEAFF.

The gene calls are TRBV5-1 and TRBJ2-1, with D perhaps given as TRBD1 or TRBD2 (5 bases each). Trimming pared 4 bases from V and 0 bases from J, leaving 14 bases between. Germline V lookup: CDR1 SGHRS, CDR2 YFSETQ. CDR3 length: 16 residues. The CDR3 nucleotides read TGCGCCAGCAGCCCTGGGGGTTGGAGCTCCTACAATGAGCAGTTCTTC. It encodes CASSPGGWSSYNEQFF.

A single count supports this clone. The chain recombines TRBV9 with TRBJ1-6, with a tentative D call TRBD1 (6 bases). The V end was cut by 4 bases, the J end by 7 bases, with 12 bases between. The CDR3 consists of 14 residues. CDR1 and CDR2 from the germline V gene are SGDLS and YYNGEE. The CDR3 nucleotides read TGTGCCAGCAGCCAGACAGGTCTGAATTCACCCCTCCACTTT. It is translated as CASSQTGLNSPLHF.

The V and J genes are TRBV4-2 and TRBJ1-1; D unresolved. V gave up 1 base and J gave up 1 base, with 7 bases separating them. The CDR3 covers 14 residues. Germline CDR1 reads LGHNA; CDR2 reads YNFKEQ. DNA for the CDR3: TGTGCCAGCAGCCAAGGACACCAGAACACTGAAGCTTTCTTT. This gives the protein CASSQGHQNTEAFF.

The chain employs TRBV28 and TRBJ1-4, with a weak D call TRBD1 (5 bases). This CDR3 is 15 amino acids long. Trimming cost V 2 bases and J 1 base, with 8 bases left between them. The germline V gene has CDR1 MDHEN and CDR2 SYDVKM. The CDR3 coding sequence is TGTGCCAGCAGTTTAAACAGGCAAACTAATGAAAAACTGTTTTTT. Its translation: CASSLNRQTNEKLFF.

Of note for this clone: A read error may account for a junction end that differs from germline. The chain combines TRBV7-7 with TRBJ2-7; D unresolved. Germline CDR1 reads SSHAT; CDR2 reads FNYEAQ (reference sequence). The CDR3 totals 15 residues. CDR3 nucleotide sequence: TGTGCTAGCAGCCTATCCACATCCTCGGGCCACGAGCAGTACTTC. Translating gives CASSLSTSSGHEQYF.

For the CDR3, the DNA is TGTGCCTGGAGGGAGGGGCCGCCGAACACCGGGGAGCTGTTTTTT. Translation gives CAWREGPPNTGELFF. The chain combines TRBV30 with TRBJ2-2, with D maybe TRBD2 (6 bases). The CDR3 length is 15 residues. V was clipped by 3 bases and J by 0 bases, with 11 bases between them. The germline gives CDR1 GTSNPN, CDR2 SVGIG (reference sequence).

The chain has TRBV12-2 and TRBJ2-2. TRBV12-2 is described as a pseudogene. The CDR3 consists of 19 residues. CDR3 sequence (DNA): TGTGCAAGTCGCTTACCGAGCGGGACAGCGGATCTGAACACCGGGGAGCTGTTTTTT. Translated: CASRLPSGTADLNTGELFF.

The CDR3 nucleotides read TGTGCCAGCAGCAGAGATGGACAGGGGGGCACCGGGGAGCTGTTTTTT. It yields the protein CASSRDGQGGTGELFF. The chain employs TRBV5-5 and TRBJ2-2, with 10 bases that match TRBD1. The CDR3 is made up of 16 amino acids. V shed 4 bases, J shed 4 bases, and the junction held 7 bases outside the gene matches. Germline assignment: CDR1 SGHKS and CDR2 YYEKEE (reference sequence).

The chain is built from TRBV5-1 and TRBJ2-5, with 8 bases lining up with TRBD1. Germline lookup yields CDR1 SGHRS and CDR2 YFSETQ. V was pared by 4 bases and J by 4 bases, with 3 bases of the junction left unmatched. The CDR3 spans 13 residues. CDR3 sequence: CASSEDRAETQYF. In nucleotides, the CDR3 is TGCGCCAGCAGCGAGGACAGGGCAGAGACCCAGTACTTC.

The table lists this clone with a count of one. V and J are TRBV4-2 and TRBJ2-1, with 10 bases aligning to TRBD2. This CDR3 is 16 amino acids long. V shed 1 base, J shed 7 bases, and the junction held 7 bases outside the gene matches. CDR1 and CDR2 (germline): LGHNA, YNFKEQ. The DNA of the CDR3 is TGTGCCAGCAGCCAAGTAAGAGCGGGGGGGCCAAATGAGCAGTTCTTC. This gives the protein CASSQVRAGGPNEQFF.

The chain uses TRBV18 and TRBJ1-5; D unresolved. V was clipped by 2 bases and J by 7 bases, with 9 bases between them. CDR3 size: 13 residues. Germline CDR1 reads KGHSH; CDR2 reads LQKENI. The CDR3 loop reads CASSPGSGQPQHF. DNA of the CDR3: TGTGCCAGCTCACCAGGTTCCGGGCAGCCCCAGCATTTT.

The V gene is TRBV5-5, the J gene TRBJ2-7, with 7 bases identical to TRBD1. There are 16 residues in the CDR3. V lost 0 bases to trimming and J lost 6 bases; unmatched junction nucleotides: 12. CDR1 and CDR2 (germline): SGHKS, YYEKEE (reference sequence). DNA of the CDR3: TGTGCCAGCAGCTTGGGGCTGACAGGGATGCCTTCCGAGCAGTACTTC. Translating gives CASSLGLTGMPSEQYF.

CDR3 DNA: TGTGCCAGCTCAGGACCGGGACAGGGGGGAAAGCAGTACTTC. Translation gives CASSGPGQGGKQYF. The V call is TRBV18, the J call TRBJ2-7; 11 bases agree with TRBD1. Germline V gene sequence: CDR1 KGHSH, CDR2 LQKENI. The CDR3 sequence is 14 residues long. The trim removed 5 bases at V and 8 bases at J, leaving 8 bases unmatched.

The rearrangement joins TRBV7-3 to TRBJ1-1; D may be TRBD1 (5 bases). With 5 bases removed from V and 8 bases from J, the gap between germline ends came to 18 bases. This CDR3 region has 14 residues. Germline V CDR1 and CDR2: SGHTA, FQGTGA. The CDR3 DNA reads TGTGCCAGCAGCCCCCAGCCAGGGTTGCCCGAAGCTTTCTTT. As protein: CASSPQPGLPEAFF.

This sequence joins TRBV15 and TRBJ2-7; weak D call: TRBD1 (5 bases). V was pared by 0 bases and J by 2 bases, with 5 bases between. The CDR3 spans 13 residues. Looked up from germline, CDR1 is LNHNV and CDR2 is YYDKDF (reference sequence). CDR3 nucleotides: TGTGCCACCAGCAGAGAGACAGCCTACGAGCAGTACTTC. Protein sequence: CATSRETAYEQYF.

This clone was seen only a few times. The rearrangement joins TRBV15 to TRBJ1-5; D uncertain. Germline CDR1 and CDR2: LNHNV and YYDKDF (reference sequence). The CDR3 length is 14 residues. Trimming took 3 bases from V and 0 from J, leaving 6 bases between them. CDR3: CATSRPNSNQPQHF. As DNA, the CDR3 is TGTGCCACCAGCAGGCCGAATAGCAATCAGCCCCAGCATTTT.

The rearrangement uses TRBV28 and TRBJ1-5; a possible D gene is TRBD1 (6 bases). The germline CDR1 and CDR2 sequences are MDHEN and SYDVKM. The CDR3 extends over 17 amino acids. The V end lost 5 bases, the J end lost 3 bases, and 20 bases lay between the germline ends. CDR3 protein: CASSPIVAGGFNQPQHF. CDR3 nucleotides: TGTGCCAGCAGTCCTATAGTTGCCGGGGGCTTCAATCAGCCCCAGCATTTT.